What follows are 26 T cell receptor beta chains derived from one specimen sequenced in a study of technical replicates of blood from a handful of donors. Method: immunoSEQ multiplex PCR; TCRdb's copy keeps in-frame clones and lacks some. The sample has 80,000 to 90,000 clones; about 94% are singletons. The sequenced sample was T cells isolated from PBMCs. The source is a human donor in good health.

The CDR3 is CASSFKDEANYGYTF. CDR3 DNA: TGTGCCAGCAGCTTTAAAGACGAGGCTAACTATGGCTACACCTTC. This rearrangement joins TRBV7-9 to TRBJ1-2; unclear D gene. CDR3 length: 15 residues. V gave up 3 bases and J gave up 0 bases, with 11 bases separating them. Per germline, CDR1 SEHNR and CDR2 FQNEAQ (reference sequence).

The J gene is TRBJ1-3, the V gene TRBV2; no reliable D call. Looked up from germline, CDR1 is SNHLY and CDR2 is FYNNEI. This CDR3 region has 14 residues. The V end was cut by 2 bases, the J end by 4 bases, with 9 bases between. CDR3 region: CASSESGKGNTIYF. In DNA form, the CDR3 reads TGTGCCAGCAGTGAAAGCGGGAAAGGAAACACCATATATTTT.

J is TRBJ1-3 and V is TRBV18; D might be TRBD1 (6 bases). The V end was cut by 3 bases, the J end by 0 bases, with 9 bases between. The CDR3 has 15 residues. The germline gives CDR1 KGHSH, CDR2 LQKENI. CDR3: CASSPDRTSGNTIYF. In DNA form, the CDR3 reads TGTGCCAGCTCACCCGACAGGACCTCTGGAAACACCATATATTTT.

CDR3 DNA: TGTGCCAGCAGCCCGCGTGAGGACAGAGACCAAGAGACCCAGTACTTC. Protein product: CASSPREDRDQETQYF. This chain uses TRBV13 with TRBJ2-5; a possible D gene is TRBD1 (6 bases). V was clipped by 5 bases and J by 0 bases, with 16 bases between them. The germline V gene encodes CDR1 PRHDT and CDR2 FYEKMQ (reference sequence). This CDR3 contains 16 residues.

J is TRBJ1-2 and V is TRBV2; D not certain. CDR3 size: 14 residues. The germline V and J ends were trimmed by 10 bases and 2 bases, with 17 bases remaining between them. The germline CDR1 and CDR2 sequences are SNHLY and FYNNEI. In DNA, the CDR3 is TGTGCCACCGTACCCCCCACCGGGAACTATGGCTACACCTTC. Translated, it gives CATVPPTGNYGYTF.

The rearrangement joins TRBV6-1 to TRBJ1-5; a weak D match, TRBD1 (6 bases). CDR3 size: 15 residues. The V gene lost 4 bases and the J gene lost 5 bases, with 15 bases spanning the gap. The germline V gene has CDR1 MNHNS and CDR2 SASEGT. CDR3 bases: TGTGCCAGCAGTGCTGAACAGGGTGGATATCAGCCCCAGCATTTT. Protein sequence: CASSAEQGGYQPQHF.

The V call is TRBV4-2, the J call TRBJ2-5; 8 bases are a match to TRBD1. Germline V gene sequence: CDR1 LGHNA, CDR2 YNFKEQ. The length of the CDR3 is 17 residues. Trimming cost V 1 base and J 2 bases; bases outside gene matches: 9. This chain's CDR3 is CASSQVRDRILQETQYF. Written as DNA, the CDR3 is TGTGCCAGCAGCCAAGTTCGGGACAGGATATTGCAAGAGACCCAGTACTTC.

For the CDR3, the DNA is TGTGCCAGCAGCCAAGAAATACGCGGGAACGGGGATGAGCAGTTCTTC. This gives the protein CASSQEIRGNGDEQFF. The V call is TRBV4-2, the J call TRBJ2-1, with TRBD2 as a possible D gene (6 bases). There are 16 residues in the CDR3. Trimming left V 0 bases short and J 8 bases short, with 17 bases between. The germline V gene encodes CDR1 LGHNA and CDR2 YNFKEQ.

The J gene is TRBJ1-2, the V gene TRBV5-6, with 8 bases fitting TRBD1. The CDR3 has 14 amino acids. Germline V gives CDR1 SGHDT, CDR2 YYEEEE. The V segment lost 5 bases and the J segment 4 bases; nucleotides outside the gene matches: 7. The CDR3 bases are TGTGCCAGCAGTGGAAGACAGGGGTTCTATGGCTACACCTTC. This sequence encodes CASSGRQGFYGYTF.

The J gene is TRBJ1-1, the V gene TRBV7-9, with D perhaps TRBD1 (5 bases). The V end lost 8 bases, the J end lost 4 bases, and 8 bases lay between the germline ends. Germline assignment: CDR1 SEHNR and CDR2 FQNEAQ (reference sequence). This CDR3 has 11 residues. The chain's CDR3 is CASGTGTEAFF. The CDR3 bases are TGTGCCAGCGGTACAGGCACTGAAGCTTTCTTT.

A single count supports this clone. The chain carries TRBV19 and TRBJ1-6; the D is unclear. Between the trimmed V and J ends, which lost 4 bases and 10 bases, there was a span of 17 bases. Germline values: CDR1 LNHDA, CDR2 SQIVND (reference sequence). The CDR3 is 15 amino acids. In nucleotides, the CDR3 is TGTGCCAGTAGTAGCCGGGAGTTGGCGGAATCACCCCTCCACTTT. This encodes CASSSRELAESPLHF. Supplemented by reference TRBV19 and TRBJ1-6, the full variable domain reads DGGITQSPKYLFRKEGQNVTLSCEQNLNHDAMYWYRQDPGQGLRLIYYSQIVNDFQKGDIAEGYSVSREKKESFPLTVTSAQKNPTAFYLCASSSRELAESPLHFGNGTRLTVT.

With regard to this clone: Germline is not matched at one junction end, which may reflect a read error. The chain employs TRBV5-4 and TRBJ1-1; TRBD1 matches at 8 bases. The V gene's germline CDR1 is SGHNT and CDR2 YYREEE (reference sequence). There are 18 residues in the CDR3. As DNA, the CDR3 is TGTGCCAGCAGCTTGGGGGCAGGGGGCAGGATAATAAACAGTGAAGCTTTCTTT. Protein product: CASSLGAGGRIINSEAFF. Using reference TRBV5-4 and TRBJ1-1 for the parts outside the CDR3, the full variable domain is ETGVTQSPTHLIKTRGQQVTLRCSSQSGHNTVSWYQQALGQGPQFIFQYYREEENGRGNFPPRFSGLQFPNYSSELNVNALELDDSALYLCASSLGAGGRIINSEAFFGQGTRLTVV.

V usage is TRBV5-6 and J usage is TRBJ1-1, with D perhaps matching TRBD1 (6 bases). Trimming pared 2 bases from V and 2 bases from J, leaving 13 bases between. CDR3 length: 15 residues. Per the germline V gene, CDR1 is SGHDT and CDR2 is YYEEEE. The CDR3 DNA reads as TGTGCCAGCAGCTTCCCAGGCGGGGGCAACACTGAAGCTTTCTTT. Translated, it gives CASSFPGGGNTEAFF.

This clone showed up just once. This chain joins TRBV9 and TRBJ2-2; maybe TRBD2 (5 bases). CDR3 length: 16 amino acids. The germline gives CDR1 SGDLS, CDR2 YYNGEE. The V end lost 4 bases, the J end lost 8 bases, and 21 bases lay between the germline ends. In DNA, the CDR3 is TGTGCCAGCAGCCACGGAACCGGGGAAAGTACGGGGGAGCTGTTTTTT. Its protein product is CASSHGTGESTGELFF.

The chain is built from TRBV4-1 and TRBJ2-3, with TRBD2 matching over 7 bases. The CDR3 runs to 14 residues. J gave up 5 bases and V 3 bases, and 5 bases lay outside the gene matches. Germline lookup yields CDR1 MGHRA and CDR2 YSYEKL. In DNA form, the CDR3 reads TGCGCCAGCAGCCAGTGGTCGGGGGGAGATACGCAGTATTTT. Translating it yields CASSQWSGGDTQYF.

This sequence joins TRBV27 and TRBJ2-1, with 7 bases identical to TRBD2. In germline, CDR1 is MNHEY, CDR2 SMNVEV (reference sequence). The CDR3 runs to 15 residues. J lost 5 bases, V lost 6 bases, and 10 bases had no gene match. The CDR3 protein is CASRSLAEPNNEQFF. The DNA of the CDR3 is TGTGCCAGCAGGTCTCTAGCGGAACCTAACAATGAGCAGTTCTTC.

The CDR3 sequence: CASSALKGQVFATGELFF. CDR3 DNA sequence: TGTGCCAGCAGCGCCCTCAAGGGACAGGTCTTCGCCACCGGGGAGCTGTTTTTT. V gene TRBV9 combines with J gene TRBJ2-2, with TRBD1 matching 8 bases. V was clipped by 3 bases and J by 4 bases; unmatched bases: 14. CDR3 length equals 18 residues. Per the germline V gene, CDR1 is SGDLS and CDR2 is YYNGEE.

The CDR3 DNA is TGTGCCTGGGCCGGGACAGGGGGTCCGGTGCAGTTCTTC. Residues: CAWAGTGGPVQFF. The chain links TRBV30 to TRBJ2-1; 11 bases match TRBD1. CDR3 length: 13 residues. CDR1 and CDR2 from the germline V gene are GTSNPN and SVGIG (reference sequence). Germline trimming cut 5 bases from V and 12 bases from J; bases unmatched to any gene: 9.

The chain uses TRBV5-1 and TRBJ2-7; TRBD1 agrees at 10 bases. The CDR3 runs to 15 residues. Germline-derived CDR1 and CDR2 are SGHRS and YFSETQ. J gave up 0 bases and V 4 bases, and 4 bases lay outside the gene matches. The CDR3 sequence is CASSTWTGGSYEQYF. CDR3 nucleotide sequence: TGCGCCAGCAGCACCTGGACAGGGGGCTCCTACGAGCAGTACTTC.

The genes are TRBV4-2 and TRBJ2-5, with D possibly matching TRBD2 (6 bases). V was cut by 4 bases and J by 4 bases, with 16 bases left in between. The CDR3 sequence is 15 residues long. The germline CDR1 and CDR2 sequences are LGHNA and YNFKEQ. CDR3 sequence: CASSREGGKRETQYF. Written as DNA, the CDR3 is TGTGCCAGCAGCCGAGAGGGCGGGAAGAGAGAGACCCAGTACTTC.

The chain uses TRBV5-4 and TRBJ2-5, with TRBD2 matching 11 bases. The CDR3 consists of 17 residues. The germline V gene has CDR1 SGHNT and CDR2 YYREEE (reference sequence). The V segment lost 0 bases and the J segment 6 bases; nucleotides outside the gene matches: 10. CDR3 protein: CASSLGGSGRVMKTQYF. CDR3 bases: TGTGCCAGCAGCTTGGGGGGTAGCGGGAGGGTAATGAAGACCCAGTACTTC.

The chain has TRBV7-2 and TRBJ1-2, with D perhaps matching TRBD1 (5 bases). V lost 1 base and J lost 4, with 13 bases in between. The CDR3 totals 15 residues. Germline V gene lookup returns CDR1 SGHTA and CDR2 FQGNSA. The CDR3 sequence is CASSLVTGPIYGYTF. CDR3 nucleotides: TGTGCCAGCAGCTTAGTTACAGGACCGATCTATGGCTACACCTTC.

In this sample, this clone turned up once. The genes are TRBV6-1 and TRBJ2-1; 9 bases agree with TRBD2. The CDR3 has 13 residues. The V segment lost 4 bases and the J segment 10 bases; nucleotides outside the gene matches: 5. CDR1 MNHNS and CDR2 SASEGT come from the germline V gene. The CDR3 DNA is TGTGCCAGCAGTGTAGGACTAGCGCGCGAGCAGTTCTTC. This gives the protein CASSVGLAREQFF.

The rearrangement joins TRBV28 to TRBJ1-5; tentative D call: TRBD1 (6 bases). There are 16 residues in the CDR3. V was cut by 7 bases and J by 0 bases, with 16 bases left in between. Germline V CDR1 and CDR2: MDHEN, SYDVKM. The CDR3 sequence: CASTRGWTDSNQPQHF. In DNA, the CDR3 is TGTGCCAGCACGCGAGGTTGGACAGATAGCAATCAGCCCCAGCATTTT.

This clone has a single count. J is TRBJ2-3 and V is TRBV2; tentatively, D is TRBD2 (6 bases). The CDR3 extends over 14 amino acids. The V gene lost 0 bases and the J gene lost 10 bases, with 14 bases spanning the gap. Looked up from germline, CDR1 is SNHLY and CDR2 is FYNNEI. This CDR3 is CASSEAEGFVSQYF. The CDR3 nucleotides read TGTGCCAGCAGTGAAGCGGAGGGGTTTGTTTCGCAGTATTTT.

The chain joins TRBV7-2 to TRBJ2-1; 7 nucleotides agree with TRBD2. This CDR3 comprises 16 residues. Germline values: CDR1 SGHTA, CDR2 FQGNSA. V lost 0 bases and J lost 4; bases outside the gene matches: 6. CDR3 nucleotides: TGTGCCAGCAGCTTAGCTCCGGGACTAATATACAATGAGCAGTTCTTC. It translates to CASSLAPGLIYNEQFF.